One and the same sample provided the 32 T cell receptor beta chains below, sequenced in a study of blood T cell repertoires in COVID-19. Clones were read by immunoSEQ multiplex PCR, and TCRdb kept only the in-frame ones, dropping some. The sample includes 30,000 to 35,000 clones, around 87% of them seen just once. Sequenced material: peripheral blood. The origin of the receptors is a man aged 80 or over with active COVID-19.

The chain employs TRBV6-2 or TRBV6-3 and TRBJ1-5; D is unclear. Germline V lookup: CDR1 MNHEY, CDR2 SVGEGT. The CDR3 sequence is 13 residues long. The V and J ends lost 4 bases and 4 bases respectively, with 8 bases between them. The CDR3 loop is CASSSTGNQPQHF. CDR3 bases: TGTGCCAGCAGTTCCACGGGTAATCAGCCCCAGCATTTT.

This clone has a single count. The chain couples TRBV29-1 to TRBJ2-1, with D possibly matching TRBD2 (6 bases). With 7 bases removed from V and 9 bases from J, the gap between germline ends came to 10 bases. Germline assignment: CDR1 SQVTM and CDR2 ANQGSEA. The CDR3 is 10 residues long. The CDR3 DNA reads TGCAGCGCCGGGGGTGGTGAGCAGTTCTTC. It encodes CSAGGGEQFF.

The genes are TRBV6-2 or TRBV6-3 and TRBJ2-7; D is perhaps TRBD2 (6 bases). Trimming took off 5 bases at V and 1 base at J, with 12 bases between the two ends. Germline CDR1 is MNHEY and CDR2 is SVGEGT. The CDR3 has 14 amino acids. For the CDR3, the DNA is TGTGCCAGCAGTCGAAGCCGGGAGTCCTACGAGCAGTACTTC. It codes for CASSRSRESYEQYF.

The CDR3 DNA follows: TGTGCCAGCAGCTTAGCCGAAACTAGACTCAATGAGCAGTTCTTC. It translates to CASSLAETRLNEQFF. This chain connects TRBV7-2 to TRBJ2-1; tentatively, D is TRBD2 (5 bases). CDR3 length: 15 amino acids. Trimming removed 0 bases from V and 6 bases from J, with 12 bases in between. Germline V gene sequence: CDR1 SGHTA, CDR2 FQGNSA.

The chain joins TRBV11-3 to TRBJ2-2; 13 bases match TRBD2. Unmatched junction bases numbered 1, after V lost 1 base and J lost 5 bases. The CDR3 spans 16 residues. Germline values: CDR1 SGHNT, CDR2 YENEEA. CDR3 sequence: CASSLAGLAGTGELFF. The CDR3 bases are TGTGCCAGCAGCTTAGCGGGACTAGCGGGAACCGGGGAGCTGTTTTTT.

The V call is TRBV7-9, the J call TRBJ1-1; D not certain. CDR3 size: 14 residues. Germline loops: CDR1 SEHNR, CDR2 FQNEAQ (reference sequence). Trimming left V 2 bases short and J 4 bases short, with 11 bases between. This chain's CDR3 is CASSLSLVGTEAFF. The CDR3 bases are TGTGCCAGCAGCTTAAGTCTCGTCGGCACTGAAGCTTTCTTT.

The gene calls are TRBV7-9 and TRBJ1-1; D is possibly TRBD1 (5 bases). Trimming took 2 bases from V and 10 from J, leaving 11 bases between them. This CDR3 is built from 12 residues. Looked up from germline, CDR1 is SEHNR and CDR2 is FQNEAQ (reference sequence). The DNA for the CDR3 is TGTGCCAGCAGCTTAATGGGGGGACCAGCTTTCTTT. This encodes CASSLMGGPAFF.

V usage is TRBV7-2 and J usage is TRBJ2-7; tentatively, D is TRBD2 (5 bases). There are 16 residues in the CDR3. Trimming cost V 4 bases and J 1 base, with 17 bases left between them. Germline-derived CDR1 and CDR2 are SGHTA and FQGNSA. CDR3 loop: CASSSLTIPWSYEQYF. As DNA, the CDR3 is TGTGCCAGCAGCTCTTTGACTATTCCCTGGTCCTACGAGCAGTACTTC. Filled out from reference TRBV7-2 and TRBJ2-7, the complete variable domain reads GAGVSQSPSNKVTEKGKDVELRCDPISGHTALYWYRQSLGQGLEFLIYFQGNSAPDKSGLPSDRFSAERTGGSVSTLTIQRTQQEDSAVYLCASSSLTIPWSYEQYFGPGTRLTVT.

Note on this clone: Germline is not matched at one junction end, which may reflect a read error. J is TRBJ2-3 and V is TRBV24-1, with D tentatively TRBD2 (5 bases). CDR3 length: 13 amino acids. CDR1 KGHDR and CDR2 SFDVKD come from the germline V gene. The CDR3 region has the DNA TGTGCTACCAGTGACCAAGGGAGAGATACGCAGTATTTT. This codes for CATSDQGRDTQYF.

This chain uses TRBV4-1 with TRBJ2-7; TRBD2 is a possible D gene (6 bases). Germline V lookup: CDR1 MGHRA, CDR2 YSYEKL. Trimming took 1 base from V and 3 from J, leaving 16 bases between them. The CDR3 length is 16 residues. This CDR3 is CASSQVLSEGVYEQYF. In DNA form, the CDR3 reads TGCGCCAGCAGCCAAGTTTTGTCGGAGGGTGTCTACGAGCAGTACTTC.

This clone was seen more than once but under ten times. V and J are TRBV28 and TRBJ2-7; TRBD2 matches 8 bases. The germline gives CDR1 MDHEN, CDR2 SYDVKM. The junction had 11 bases not matched to a gene; V was cut back by 7 bases and J by 3 bases. CDR3 length: 15 amino acids. The CDR3 nucleotides read TGTGCCAGCACCCCAGGGAGCGGGGGTTACTACGAGCAGTACTTC. Translation: CASTPGSGGYYEQYF.

DNA of the CDR3: TGCGCCAGCAGTACCGGACAGGGGCCCCACGAGCAGTACTTC. Protein sequence: CASSTGQGPHEQYF. V usage is TRBV10-2 and J usage is TRBJ2-7; 9 nucleotides align to TRBD1. The CDR3 is 14 amino acids. V trimming: 5 bases; J trimming: 5 bases; junction bases outside the gene matches: 7. The germline CDR1 and CDR2 sequences are WSHSY and SAAADI.

For the CDR3, the DNA is TGTGCCACCAGTGATTTAGGGGGAAACAATCAGCCCCAGCATTTT. This sequence encodes CATSDLGGNNQPQHF. The chain links TRBV24-1 to TRBJ1-5; a weak D match, TRBD1 (6 bases). V lost 1 base and J lost 3, with 9 bases in between. CDR1 is KGHDR, CDR2 SFDVKD, per germline. CDR3 length equals 15 residues.

V is TRBV5-1 and J is TRBJ2-2, with no clear D. This CDR3 comprises 13 residues. The V end lost 4 bases, the J end lost 0 bases, and 4 bases lay between the germline ends. CDR1 and CDR2 from the germline V gene are SGHRS and YFSETQ. This CDR3 is CASSPANTGELFF. The CDR3 coding sequence is TGCGCCAGCAGCCCGGCGAACACCGGGGAGCTGTTTTTT.

CDR3 residues: CSASPGVNQPQHF. The CDR3 DNA reads TGCAGTGCTAGTCCGGGGGTCAATCAGCCCCAGCATTTT. The chain uses TRBV20-1 and TRBJ1-5, with D possibly matching TRBD1 (5 bases). Per the germline V gene, CDR1 is DFQATT and CDR2 is SNEGSKA (reference sequence). The CDR3 contains 13 residues. The V end lost 3 bases, the J end lost 3 bases, and 9 bases lay between the germline ends.

The V and J genes are TRBV2 and TRBJ2-1; TRBD2 matches 10 bases. Germline loops: CDR1 SNHLY, CDR2 FYNNEI. V gave up 6 bases and J gave up 4 bases; unmatched junction bases: 15. This CDR3 is built from 18 residues. The DNA for the CDR3 is TGTGCCAGCAGGGGGCTAGCGGGAGTTTGGTCCGAATACAATGAGCAGTTCTTC. Its protein is CASRGLAGVWSEYNEQFF.

J is TRBJ2-1 and V is TRBV7-9; a possible D gene is TRBD2 (5 bases). CDR3 size: 14 residues. V lost 2 bases to trimming and J lost 6 bases, with 11 bases between them. Germline-derived CDR1 and CDR2 are SEHNR and FQNEAQ (reference sequence). The CDR3 loop is CASSLKGGGNEQFF. In DNA form, the CDR3 reads TGTGCCAGCAGCTTAAAAGGAGGCGGCAATGAGCAGTTCTTC.

CDR3 nucleotide sequence: TGTGCCAGCAGAAGTTGGGAAGGGGACATTCAGTACTTC. Its translation: CASRSWEGDIQYF. The rearrangement links TRBV7-2 to TRBJ2-4; TRBD1 might be the D (5 bases). The CDR3 has 13 amino acids. V lost 6 bases and J 8 bases, leaving 14 bases between the germline ends. CDR1 is SGHTA, CDR2 FQGNSA, per germline.

This chain's CDR3 is CASSFGTELYGYTF. As DNA, the CDR3 is TGTGCCAGCAGCTTCGGGACAGAACTCTATGGCTACACCTTC. The V gene is TRBV2, the J gene TRBJ1-2; 7 bases fit TRBD1. Germline V gene data show CDR1 as SNHLY and CDR2 as FYNNEI. The CDR3 length is 14 residues. V dropped 6 bases and J dropped 4; count of bases not matched to a gene: 8.

The chain carries TRBV24-1 and TRBJ2-1; 12 nucleotides match TRBD2. The CDR3 consists of 15 residues. J lost 10 bases, V lost 9 bases, and 12 bases had no gene match. Germline V CDR1 and CDR2: KGHDR, SFDVKD. CDR3 loop: CATQYLAGGRDEQFF. Here the CDR3 DNA reads TGTGCCACCCAATACCTAGCGGGAGGGAGGGACGAGCAGTTCTTC.

V and J are TRBV9 and TRBJ1-1; D gene ambiguous. Germline CDR1 SGDLS, CDR2 YYNGEE. The CDR3 spans 14 residues. The V and J ends lost 0 bases and 6 bases respectively, with 12 bases between them. CDR3 in DNA: TGTGCCAGCAGCGTAGCGCCGGTCGGGTCTGAAGCTTTCTTT. It codes for CASSVAPVGSEAFF.

This chain links TRBV6-5 with TRBJ2-1; tentatively, D is TRBD1 (6 bases). The V gene's germline CDR1 is MNHEY and CDR2 SVGAGI. The V end was cut by 6 bases, the J end by 6 bases, with 18 bases between. The CDR3 extends over 15 amino acids. CDR3 DNA sequence: TGTGCCAGCAGCCTCCATGGACAGATGCCCAATGAGCAGTTCTTC. Translation: CASSLHGQMPNEQFF.

The chain joins TRBV19 to TRBJ2-1; 9 bases fit TRBD1. Germline lookup yields CDR1 LNHDA and CDR2 SQIVND (reference sequence). The junction had 10 bases not matched to a gene; V was cut back by 10 bases and J by 9 bases. This CDR3 region has 13 residues. Here the CDR3 DNA reads TGTGCCACAAACCGGGACAGGGCGTCTGAGCAGTTCTTC. This sequence encodes CATNRDRASEQFF.

This chain connects TRBV28 to TRBJ2-7, with unresolved D. The CDR3 consists of 11 residues. V dropped 6 bases and J dropped 2 bases, with 5 bases sitting between them. The germline V gene has CDR1 MDHEN and CDR2 SYDVKM. CDR3 loop: CASRLAYEQYF. The CDR3 DNA follows: TGTGCCAGCAGACTGGCCTACGAGCAGTACTTC.

The chain couples TRBV28 to TRBJ2-7; D is perhaps TRBD2 (6 bases). The CDR3 spans 15 residues. Trimming pared 6 bases from V and 2 bases from J, leaving 17 bases between. Germline V gene lookup returns CDR1 MDHEN and CDR2 SYDVKM. CDR3 nucleotide sequence: TGTGCCAGCAGCGTGAACGGCGGGGCAGCCTACGAGCAGTACTTC. Its translation is CASSVNGGAAYEQYF.

The chain has TRBV5-1 and TRBJ2-7, with 8 bases matching TRBD2. The V and J ends lost 4 bases and 2 bases, in that order; junction bases with no gene match: 8. Germline-derived CDR1 and CDR2 are SGHRS and YFSETQ. The CDR3 consists of 15 residues. The CDR3 loop is CASSVGVAGPYEQYF. For the CDR3, the DNA is TGCGCCAGCAGCGTGGGAGTAGCGGGACCCTACGAGCAGTACTTC.

V usage is TRBV4-1 and J usage is TRBJ2-3; tentatively, D is TRBD2 (6 bases). V lost 2 bases, J lost 2 bases, and 20 bases lay in between. The CDR3 has 18 amino acids. CDR1 MGHRA and CDR2 YSYEKL come from the germline V gene. CDR3 residues: CASSQRRRDFTYTDTQYF. For the CDR3, the DNA is TGCGCCAGCAGCCAAAGACGCCGGGACTTCACCTACACAGATACGCAGTATTTT.

CDR3 residues: CASSLAGGGDEQFF. DNA for the CDR3: TGTGCCAGCAGCTTAGCGGGAGGAGGGGATGAGCAGTTCTTC. The J gene is TRBJ2-1, the V gene TRBV7-2; D may be TRBD2 (6 bases). Deletions cut 0 bases from V and 8 bases from J, with 11 bases between. The V gene's germline CDR1 is SGHTA and CDR2 FQGNSA. The CDR3 totals 14 residues.

The J gene is TRBJ2-1, the V gene TRBV28, with D possibly being TRBD2 (6 bases). In germline, CDR1 is MDHEN, CDR2 SYDVKM. Deletions cut 2 bases from V and 2 bases from J, with 10 bases between. This CDR3 is built from 15 residues. This chain's CDR3 is CASSLGGPTYNEQFF. CDR3 in DNA: TGTGCCAGCAGTTTAGGAGGGCCCACCTACAATGAGCAGTTCTTC.

CDR3 nucleotides: TGTGCCAGTAGTTCTTCGGACAGGGGCCACCGGGAGGACGAGCAGTACTTC. Encoded protein: CASSSSDRGHREDEQYF. The gene calls are TRBV19 and TRBJ2-7; TRBD1 matches at 9 bases. The CDR3 is made up of 17 amino acids. CDR1 and CDR2 (germline): LNHDA, SQIVND (reference sequence). Germline trimming cut 5 bases from V and 5 bases from J; bases unmatched to any gene: 16.

This chain links TRBV5-4 with TRBJ2-7; TRBD1 is a possible D gene (5 bases). The CDR3 is made up of 11 amino acids. The germline gives CDR1 SGHNT, CDR2 YYREEE (reference sequence). V lost 1 base to trimming and J lost 7 bases, with 6 bases between them. The CDR3 DNA follows: TGTGCCAGCAGCTTGAGGGGAGAGCAGTACTTC. Residues: CASSLRGEQYF.

This chain joins TRBV5-1 and TRBJ2-6, with D possibly matching TRBD1 (6 bases). From germline, CDR1 is SGHRS and CDR2 YFSETQ. CDR3 length: 16 amino acids. With 0 bases removed from V and 3 bases from J, the gap between germline ends came to 10 bases. DNA for the CDR3: TGCGCCAGCAGCTTGGATGGGGGCGGTGGGGCCAACGTCCTGACTTTC. Its translation is CASSLDGGGGANVLTF.